Each of the 29 T cell receptor beta chains below was sequenced from the same sample in a study of shared clonotypes between healthy human individuals. Naivety among CD8 cells was defined by CD45RO negativity and positive CCR7 selection, thereby excluding terminally differentiated effector memory CD45RA+ cells. The table came from immunoSEQ multiplex PCR; TCRdb's copy has only in-frame clones and leaves some out. Of fewer than 1 million clones listed, 96% are singletons. Sample: naive CD8+ T cells sorted from blood. Every receptor here comes from a man in his thirties or forties in good health.

V is TRBV11-3 and J is TRBJ2-1; D call uncertain. Trimming removed 5 bases from V and 4 bases from J, with 18 bases in between. The germline V gene has CDR1 SGHNT and CDR2 YENEEA. The CDR3 has 16 residues. DNA for the CDR3: TGTGCCAGCAGCCCTACCGGTAGGAGTTATTACAATGAGCAGTTCTTC. The encoded protein is CASSPTGRSYYNEQFF.

The rearrangement joins TRBV4-1 to TRBJ1-1; the match to TRBD1 covers 11 bases. CDR3 length: 15 residues. Germline V lookup: CDR1 MGHRA, CDR2 YSYEKL. J gave up 4 bases and V 5 bases, and 6 bases lay outside the gene matches. CDR3: CASSDKDRGLTEAFF. CDR3 coding DNA: TGCGCCAGCAGCGATAAGGACAGGGGGCTCACTGAAGCTTTCTTT.

The chain couples TRBV4-1 to TRBJ2-2; maybe TRBD1 (5 bases). The V end was cut by 4 bases, the J end by 6 bases, with 15 bases between. The CDR3 is 15 residues long. CDR1 is MGHRA and CDR2 is YSYEKL in the germline V gene. The CDR3 region has the DNA TGCGCCAGCAGCCCGACAGAGGCCCTACCCGGGGAGCTGTTTTTT. Amino acids: CASSPTEALPGELFF.

The chain couples TRBV30 to TRBJ2-5; no clear D. This CDR3 comprises 13 residues. Trimming removed 4 bases at V and 4 bases at J, with 13 bases between. From germline, CDR1 is GTSNPN and CDR2 SVGIG (reference sequence). The CDR3 region is CAWTWASAETQYF. CDR3 nucleotide sequence: TGTGCCTGGACTTGGGCTTCTGCAGAGACCCAGTACTTC.

The CDR3 region has the DNA TGCAGCGTTGTGAAGGGAGACAATGAGCAGTTCTTC. Its translation is CSVVKGDNEQFF. The V call is TRBV29-1, the J call TRBJ2-1, with D perhaps matching TRBD2 (5 bases). The germline V gene encodes CDR1 SQVTM and CDR2 ANQGSEA. Trimming took 4 bases from V and 5 from J, leaving 9 bases between them. The CDR3 is 12 residues long.

The gene calls are TRBV11-2 and TRBJ2-5, with 10 bases aligning to TRBD1. CDR3 length: 14 amino acids. Germline V gene data show CDR1 as SGHAT and CDR2 as FQNNGV. V shed 5 bases, J shed 4 bases, and the junction held 4 bases outside the gene matches. The CDR3 DNA reads as TGTGCCAGCAGCGCGACAGGGGGCCTAGAGACCCAGTACTTC. Translation: CASSATGGLETQYF.

CDR3 protein: CATSSSLARAYEQYF. CDR3 nucleotide sequence: TGTGCCACCAGCAGCAGCCTAGCGAGGGCCTACGAGCAGTACTTC. The chain employs TRBV15 and TRBJ2-7; weak D call: TRBD2 (6 bases). The CDR3 consists of 15 residues. With 3 bases removed from V and 2 bases from J, the gap between germline ends came to 14 bases. Looked up from germline, CDR1 is LNHNV and CDR2 is YYDKDF (reference sequence).

The chain uses TRBV6-5 and TRBJ2-1; D unresolved. Germline V gene data show CDR1 as MNHEY and CDR2 as SVGAGI. The CDR3 is 12 amino acids. V was shortened by 0 bases and J by 10 bases, with 7 bases between the two germline ends. The chain's CDR3 is CASSYSGREQFF. CDR3 sequence (DNA): TGTGCCAGCAGTTACTCTGGGCGCGAGCAGTTCTTC.

As DNA, the CDR3 is TGTGCCACCAGTTCTATGGTCACAGATACGCAGTATTTT. This gives the protein CATSSMVTDTQYF. This rearrangement joins TRBV15 to TRBJ2-3; D remains unclear. The V end was cut by 6 bases, the J end by 2 bases, with 9 bases between. Germline lookup yields CDR1 LNHNV and CDR2 YYDKDF (reference sequence). There are 13 residues in the CDR3.

V is TRBV11-3 and J is TRBJ2-7; 7 bases match TRBD1. CDR1 and CDR2 from the germline V gene are SGHNT and YENEEA. The CDR3 covers 14 residues. J was trimmed by 0 bases and V by 5 bases; bases with no gene match: 4. CDR3 bases: TGTGCCAGCAGCAGGGGACAGTCCTCCTACGAGCAGTACTTC. It yields the protein CASSRGQSSYEQYF.

The genes are TRBV13 and TRBJ2-3; D not resolved. The CDR3 is 15 residues long. CDR1 is PRHDT and CDR2 is FYEKMQ in the germline V gene (reference sequence). Trimming took off 3 bases at V and 1 base at J, with 11 bases between the two ends. The CDR3 spells CASSFPQPGTDTQYF. In DNA form, the CDR3 reads TGTGCCAGCAGCTTTCCCCAACCGGGCACAGATACGCAGTATTTT. Full variable domain (remainder filled in from reference TRBV13 and TRBJ2-3): AAGVIQSPRHLIKEKRETATLKCYPIPRHDTVYWYQQGPGQDPQFLISFYEKMQSDKGSIPDRFSAQQFSDYHSELNMSSLELGDSALYFCASSFPQPGTDTQYFGPGTRLTVL.

V is TRBV28 and J is TRBJ1-1; D is unresolved. The CDR3 length is 14 residues. Germline CDR1 is MDHEN and CDR2 is SYDVKM. V lost 7 bases and J lost 0, with 12 bases in between. The CDR3 here is CASNLLRVNTEAFF. In DNA form, the CDR3 reads TGTGCCAGCAACTTACTGCGGGTGAACACTGAAGCTTTCTTT.

The CDR3 is CASSESTLDRVDGYTF. The CDR3 bases are TGCGCCAGCAGTGAGTCGACGCTGGACAGGGTTGATGGCTACACCTTC. The chain has TRBV10-1 and TRBJ1-2; TRBD1 matches 8 bases. Germline trimming cut 0 bases from V and 6 bases from J; bases unmatched to any gene: 9. The CDR3 loop spans 16 amino acids. In germline, CDR1 is WNHNN, CDR2 SYGVQD (reference sequence).

This clone was observed once. This chain links TRBV5-1 with TRBJ2-7; D gene uncertain. Germline-derived CDR1 and CDR2 are SGHRS and YFSETQ. The V end was cut by 0 bases, the J end by 1 base, with 11 bases between. The CDR3 is 15 amino acids. CDR3 in amino acids: CASSLGAAPSYEQYF. The CDR3 nucleotides read TGCGCCAGCAGCTTGGGGGCAGCACCATCCTACGAGCAGTACTTC.

This clone showed up just once. This chain connects TRBV7-2 to TRBJ1-2; D not certain. This CDR3 region has 16 residues. Germline CDR1 is SGHTA and CDR2 is FQGNSA. V lost 0 bases, J lost 4 bases, and 15 bases lay in between. The chain's CDR3 is CASSLAPPPPSYGYTF. The CDR3 nucleotides are TGTGCCAGCAGCTTAGCACCGCCCCCACCCAGCTATGGCTACACCTTC.

V gene TRBV7-6 combines with J gene TRBJ2-7; tentative D call: TRBD2 (7 bases). This CDR3 is built from 14 residues. V dropped 4 bases and J dropped 0 bases, with 10 bases sitting between them. In germline, CDR1 is SGHVS, CDR2 FNYEAQ. CDR3 protein: CASSYREGSYEQYF. As DNA, the CDR3 is TGTGCCAGCAGCTACAGGGAGGGCTCCTACGAGCAGTACTTC.

This chain uses TRBV28 with TRBJ2-5; the D gene is possibly TRBD2 (5 bases). The germline V gene has CDR1 MDHEN and CDR2 SYDVKM. CDR3 length: 13 amino acids. V was pared by 6 bases and J by 4 bases, with 12 bases between. The CDR3 sequence: CASSPDLRETQYF. The DNA for the CDR3 is TGTGCCAGCAGCCCGGACTTGAGAGAGACCCAGTACTTC.

The J gene is TRBJ2-1, the V gene TRBV29-1; D is undetermined. CDR1 is SQVTM, CDR2 ANQGSEA, per germline. This CDR3 has 14 amino acids. Trimming stripped 3 bases from V and 2 bases from J, with 11 bases between. CDR3 sequence (DNA): TGCAGCGTTGATATCCTAGACCCCTACAATGAGCAGTTCTTC. It codes for CSVDILDPYNEQFF.

This clone was seen a few times. This chain joins TRBV30 and TRBJ2-2, with D perhaps TRBD2 (7 bases). The germline V and J ends were trimmed by 1 base and 6 bases, with 24 bases remaining between them. The CDR3 consists of 18 residues. Germline CDR1 and CDR2: GTSNPN and SVGIG (reference sequence). The CDR3, as DNA: TGTGCCTGGAGTGAGGGGGTTTGGCGGGAGAAGAGCCCCGGGGAGCTGTTTTTT. This encodes CAWSEGVWREKSPGELFF.

This chain joins TRBV7-6 and TRBJ2-7; 8 bases map to TRBD1. This CDR3 has 15 residues. Germline-derived CDR1 and CDR2 are SGHVS and FNYEAQ. With V trimmed by 3 bases and J by 2 bases, 6 bases remained unmatched. The CDR3 nucleotides are TGTGCCAGCAGCTTCCGGACACAGGGGGCCTACGAGCAGTACTTC. It is translated as CASSFRTQGAYEQYF. The whole variable domain, filled in from reference TRBV7-6 and TRBJ2-7, reads GAGVSQSPRYKVTKRGQDVALRCDPISGHVSLYWYRQALGQGPEFLTYFNYEAQQDKSGLPNDRFSAERPEGSISTLTIQRTEQRDSAMYRCASSFRTQGAYEQYFGPGTRLTVT.

This clone came up once. V gene TRBV7-8 combines with J gene TRBJ2-5; D might be TRBD2 (6 bases). V dropped 5 bases and J dropped 5 bases, with 12 bases sitting between them. Germline lookup yields CDR1 SGHVS and CDR2 FQNEAQ. The CDR3 extends over 13 amino acids. The CDR3 protein is CASSPGGSETQYF. The CDR3 DNA follows: TGTGCCAGCAGCCCTGGGGGGAGCGAGACCCAGTACTTC.

The V call is TRBV7-9, the J call TRBJ2-1; 9 bases align to TRBD2. This CDR3 comprises 12 residues. Germline assignment: CDR1 SEHNR and CDR2 FQNEAQ (reference sequence). After removal of 5 bases from V and 15 bases from J, the junction contained 8 bases not matched to a gene. The CDR3 bases are TGTGCCAGCAGCCCCTTAGCGGGAGATCTGTTCTTC. Its translation is CASSPLAGDLFF.

The chain has TRBV10-2 and TRBJ2-1; D remains ambiguous. V lost 3 bases and J lost 11, with 14 bases in between. CDR1 is WSHSY, CDR2 SAAADI, per germline. The CDR3 contains 13 residues. CDR3 amino acids: CASSDRAHPKQFF. CDR3 coding DNA: TGCGCCAGCAGTGATCGTGCCCATCCAAAGCAGTTCTTC.

V is TRBV7-9 and J is TRBJ2-1; D might be TRBD2 (6 bases). This CDR3 is 17 amino acids long. The V end lost 2 bases, the J end lost 0 bases, and 14 bases lay between the germline ends. From germline, CDR1 is SEHNR and CDR2 FQNEAQ (reference sequence). The CDR3 loop is CASSLSLATSSYNEQFF. CDR3 bases: TGTGCCAGCAGCTTAAGTCTAGCGACAAGCTCCTACAATGAGCAGTTCTTC.

J is TRBJ1-1 and V is TRBV27; 7 positions match TRBD1. The CDR3 spans 15 residues. The germline V gene has CDR1 MNHEY and CDR2 SMNVEV (reference sequence). V was clipped by 5 bases and J by 6 bases; unmatched bases: 12. The CDR3 nucleotides read TGTGCCAGCAGTCCCTCAGGGGGTGGATGGCCTGAAGCTTTCTTT. It yields the protein CASSPSGGGWPEAFF.

The rearrangement links TRBV18 to TRBJ2-7; D gene uncertain. This CDR3 region has 13 residues. The V gene lost 5 bases and the J gene lost 8 bases, with 16 bases spanning the gap. Germline V gene lookup returns CDR1 KGHSH and CDR2 LQKENI. The CDR3 loop is CASSDPNFRQQYF. The CDR3 bases are TGTGCCAGCTCAGACCCGAATTTTCGCCAGCAGTACTTC.

This chain connects TRBV7-6 to TRBJ1-4; the D gene is possibly TRBD1 (6 bases). CDR1 SGHVS and CDR2 FNYEAQ come from the germline V gene. The CDR3 is 14 amino acids. The V end lost 1 base, the J end lost 7 bases, and 10 bases lay between the germline ends. CDR3 sequence reads: CASSLEGVAEKLFF. The CDR3 DNA reads TGTGCCAGCAGCTTAGAGGGGGTCGCTGAAAAACTGTTTTTT. Full variable domain (missing parts from reference TRBV7-6 and TRBJ1-4): GAGVSQSPRYKVTKRGQDVALRCDPISGHVSLYWYRQALGQGPEFLTYFNYEAQQDKSGLPNDRFSAERPEGSISTLTIQRTEQRDSAMYRCASSLEGVAEKLFFGSGTQLSVL.

This clone was recorded once. The chain joins TRBV10-3 to TRBJ2-7; unclear D gene. The CDR3 has 13 residues. V was cut by 11 bases and J by 3 bases, with 17 bases left in between. Germline CDR1 reads ENHRY; CDR2 reads SYGVKD. This chain's CDR3 is CASSSLGHYEQYF. DNA of the CDR3: TGTGCCTCCTCCTCCTTGGGCCACTACGAGCAGTACTTC.

The V call is TRBV27, the J call TRBJ1-4, with D tentatively TRBD1 (5 bases). Trimming took off 2 bases at V and 7 bases at J, with 8 bases between the two ends. Germline CDR1 and CDR2: MNHEY and SMNVEV (reference sequence). The CDR3 has 13 amino acids. The CDR3 protein is CASSLGGTEKLFF. CDR3 DNA sequence: TGTGCCAGCAGTTTAGGGGGAACTGAAAAACTGTTTTTT.